These 27 T cell receptor beta chains were all obtained from the same sample, sequenced in a study of cytomegalovirus exposure and HLA in healthy donors. Produced via immunoSEQ multiplex PCR; TCRdb's table is partial and in-frame only. The sample has some 270,000 clones, 65% to 90% seen once. Sequenced: PBMCs. All receptors come from a young woman in good health and CMV-seronegative.

The chain joins TRBV4-3 to TRBJ1-1; D is unresolved. Deletions cut 0 bases from V and 7 bases from J, with 9 bases between. Germline V lookup: CDR1 LGHNA, CDR2 YSLEER. The CDR3 loop spans 13 amino acids. CDR3 residues: CASSQDTQVEAFF. DNA of the CDR3: TGCGCCAGCAGCCAAGATACTCAGGTTGAAGCTTTCTTT.

This clone is a singleton in its sample. The gene calls are TRBV6-1 and TRBJ2-1; TRBD2 aligns across 7 bases. Per germline, CDR1 MNHNS and CDR2 SASEGT. The CDR3 length is 18 residues. V was pared by 1 base and J by 4 bases, with 13 bases of the junction left unmatched. CDR3 protein: CASSEEKYVGGTYNEQFF. The CDR3 DNA reads as TGTGCCAGCAGTGAAGAAAAGTACGTGGGAGGGACTTACAATGAGCAGTTCTTC.

J is TRBJ1-5 and V is TRBV28; the match to TRBD1 covers 10 bases. J gave up 5 bases and V 3 bases, and 4 bases lay outside the gene matches. Germline V gene lookup returns CDR1 MDHEN and CDR2 SYDVKM. The CDR3 extends over 15 amino acids. The CDR3 sequence is CASSFKTGGYQPQHF. The DNA for the CDR3 is TGTGCCAGCAGTTTCAAGACAGGGGGCTATCAGCCCCAGCATTTT.

The chain joins TRBV27 to TRBJ2-7; D might be TRBD2 (5 bases). CDR1 is MNHEY and CDR2 is SMNVEV in the germline V gene (reference sequence). This CDR3 region has 13 residues. The V gene lost 4 bases and the J gene lost 1 base, with 8 bases spanning the gap. CDR3 loop: CASSYGMSYEQYF. As DNA, the CDR3 is TGTGCCAGCAGTTACGGGATGTCCTACGAGCAGTACTTC.

The rearrangement joins TRBV19 to TRBJ2-1; 10 bases are a match to TRBD2. Per the germline V gene, CDR1 is LNHDA and CDR2 is SQIVND (reference sequence). Trimming removed 3 bases from V and 9 bases from J; junction bases left unmatched: 8. This CDR3 comprises 15 residues. CDR3 in amino acids: CASSIGLAGDGEQFF. CDR3 in DNA: TGTGCCAGTAGTATTGGTCTAGCGGGAGACGGTGAGCAGTTCTTC.

The V gene is TRBV6-5, the J gene TRBJ2-1, with TRBD2 matching over 10 bases. Germline V gives CDR1 MNHEY, CDR2 SVGAGI. V dropped 6 bases and J dropped 8; count of bases not matched to a gene: 10. This CDR3 is built from 15 residues. The CDR3 bases are TGTGCCAGCAGACGTGGCTCTAGCGGGAGCTATGAGCAGTTCTTC. It yields the protein CASRRGSSGSYEQFF.

The genes are TRBV5-1 and TRBJ2-5; TRBD1 might be the D (6 bases). V was shortened by 5 bases and J by 2 bases, with 16 bases between the two germline ends. In germline, CDR1 is SGHRS, CDR2 YFSETQ. This CDR3 is built from 15 residues. The CDR3 DNA sequence: TGCGCCAGCAGTTTCCCGAGCACAGGGCAAGAGACCCAGTACTTC. Its translation: CASSFPSTGQETQYF. The full variable domain, its missing parts supplied by reference TRBV5-1 and TRBJ2-5, is KAGVTQTPRYLIKTRGQQVTLSCSPISGHRSVSWYQQTPGQGLQFLFEYFSETQRNKGNFPGRFSGRQFSNSRSEMNVSTLELGDSALYLCASSFPSTGQETQYFGPGTRLLVL.

This chain uses TRBV28 with TRBJ1-1; the D gene is possibly TRBD1 (6 bases). Looked up from germline, CDR1 is MDHEN and CDR2 is SYDVKM. This CDR3 region has 14 residues. Trimming removed 7 bases from V and 0 bases from J, with 12 bases in between. The CDR3 bases are TGTGCCAGCAATAAGGGGGGGCTGAACACTGAAGCTTTCTTT. This codes for CASNKGGLNTEAFF.

The chain uses TRBV19 and TRBJ1-2, with D hard to call. Trimming stripped 7 bases from V and 7 bases from J, with 22 bases between. The germline V gene encodes CDR1 LNHDA and CDR2 SQIVND (reference sequence). The CDR3 is 15 amino acids. The CDR3: CASTSSDFLGSGYTF. As DNA, the CDR3 is TGTGCCAGTACTTCCTCGGACTTCCTGGGGAGTGGCTACACCTTC. Full variable domain (rest looked up from reference TRBV19 and TRBJ1-2): DGGITQSPKYLFRKEGQNVTLSCEQNLNHDAMYWYRQDPGQGLRLIYYSQIVNDFQKGDIAEGYSVSREKKESFPLTVTSAQKNPTAFYLCASTSSDFLGSGYTFGSGTRLTVV.

V usage is TRBV4-3 and J usage is TRBJ1-2, with a weak D call TRBD1 (6 bases). The CDR3 length is 15 residues. The V gene lost 0 bases and the J gene lost 8 bases, with 16 bases spanning the gap. CDR1 and CDR2 from the germline V gene are LGHNA and YSLEER. This chain's CDR3 is CASSQDTTGKRGYTF. The CDR3 DNA reads as TGCGCCAGCAGCCAAGATACAACAGGGAAGCGGGGCTACACCTTC.

CDR3 coding DNA: TGTGCCAGCAGTCCGGGACAGGGGAAGACCGGGGAGCTGTTTTTT. Its protein product is CASSPGQGKTGELFF. The chain employs TRBV27 and TRBJ2-2; TRBD1 aligns across 10 bases. The trim removed 5 bases at V and 5 bases at J, leaving 5 bases unmatched. Germline V lookup: CDR1 MNHEY, CDR2 SMNVEV (reference sequence). This CDR3 is 15 amino acids long.

The chain combines TRBV18 with TRBJ2-7; no firm D call. Trimming took off 2 bases at V and 2 bases at J, with 16 bases between the two ends. This CDR3 has 16 amino acids. The germline gives CDR1 KGHSH, CDR2 LQKENI. In DNA form, the CDR3 reads TGTGCCAGCTCACCAGGGCCGACCGTTGGAACCTACGAGCAGTACTTC. Translated: CASSPGPTVGTYEQYF.

This rearrangement joins TRBV9 to TRBJ1-4, with D unclear. V was clipped by 0 bases and J by 6 bases, with 9 bases between them. There are 14 residues in the CDR3. CDR1 is SGDLS, CDR2 YYNGEE, per germline. As DNA, the CDR3 is TGTGCCAGCAGCGTAGCGGGGAGGGATGAAAAACTGTTTTTT. It is translated as CASSVAGRDEKLFF.

CDR3 sequence reads: CAISEKQGTDTQYF. CDR3 sequence (DNA): TGTGCCATCAGTGAAAAACAGGGGACAGATACGCAGTATTTT. The J gene is TRBJ2-3, the V gene TRBV10-3; 7 nucleotides match TRBD1. Germline loops: CDR1 ENHRY, CDR2 SYGVKD. Losses at the gene ends were 3 bases for V and 3 bases for J; bases not matched to a gene: 3. There are 14 residues in the CDR3.

In its sample, this clone was seen a few times. This chain links TRBV5-1 with TRBJ1-2, with D possibly being TRBD1 (5 bases). Germline assignment: CDR1 SGHRS and CDR2 YFSETQ. V was shortened by 0 bases and J by 6 bases, with 12 bases between the two germline ends. This CDR3 contains 14 residues. The CDR3 reads CASSLAGGGHGYTF. The CDR3 DNA sequence: TGCGCCAGCAGCTTGGCCGGGGGAGGACATGGCTACACCTTC.

V gene TRBV5-4 combines with J gene TRBJ2-3; tentative D call: TRBD2 (5 bases). V was cut by 0 bases and J by 0 bases, with 11 bases left in between. Per the germline V gene, CDR1 is SGHNT and CDR2 is YYREEE (reference sequence). The CDR3 has 16 amino acids. The CDR3 sequence: CASSLAGLRSTDTQYF. The CDR3 DNA reads TGTGCCAGCAGCTTGGCTGGACTTAGGAGCACAGATACGCAGTATTTT.

The chain couples TRBV7-9 to TRBJ2-1; TRBD1 aligns across 10 bases. This CDR3 spans 15 amino acids. CDR1 SEHNR and CDR2 FQNEAQ come from the germline V gene (reference sequence). After removal of 1 base from V and 6 bases from J, the junction contained 3 bases not matched to a gene. The chain's CDR3 is CASSLEDRGINEQFF. The CDR3 DNA reads as TGTGCCAGCAGCTTAGAGGACAGGGGGATCAATGAGCAGTTCTTC.

This rearrangement joins TRBV6-1 to TRBJ2-7; 7 bases match TRBD2. V lost 7 bases, J lost 4 bases, and 10 bases stayed unmatched. CDR3 length equals 14 residues. Germline V gives CDR1 MNHNS, CDR2 SASEGT. In DNA form, the CDR3 reads TGTGCCAGCATCCGCGGGACTAACCCTTACGAGCAGTACTTC. Protein sequence: CASIRGTNPYEQYF.

Here the CDR3 reads CASSEVAGDLDEQFF. The CDR3, as DNA: TGCGCCAGCAGTGAGGTGGCGGGAGACTTGGATGAGCAGTTCTTC. V usage is TRBV10-1 and J usage is TRBJ2-1; 7 bases are a match to TRBD2. The CDR3 consists of 15 residues. After removal of 2 bases from V and 8 bases from J, the junction contained 9 bases not matched to a gene. CDR1 and CDR2 (germline): WNHNN, SYGVQD (reference sequence).

The rearrangement links TRBV7-9 to TRBJ2-6; 9 bases fit TRBD1. This CDR3 region has 19 residues. The ends lost 2 bases at V and 1 base at J; junction bases unmatched: 9. Germline V gene data show CDR1 as SEHNR and CDR2 as FQNEAQ (reference sequence). The CDR3 loop reads CASSLRLTGGLSGANVLTF. In nucleotides, the CDR3 is TGTGCCAGCAGCTTACGCCTGACAGGGGGGTTATCTGGGGCCAACGTCCTGACTTTC.

V usage is TRBV5-1 and J usage is TRBJ1-1, with TRBD1 as a possible D gene (6 bases). This CDR3 is built from 15 residues. CDR1 and CDR2 from the germline V gene are SGHRS and YFSETQ. V lost 4 bases, J lost 5 bases, and 18 bases lay in between. The CDR3 sequence: CASSQRPGGGTEAFF. The DNA of the CDR3 is TGCGCCAGCAGCCAACGACCGGGAGGGGGAACTGAAGCTTTCTTT. Supplemented by reference TRBV5-1 and TRBJ1-1, the full variable domain reads KAGVTQTPRYLIKTRGQQVTLSCSPISGHRSVSWYQQTPGQGLQFLFEYFSETQRNKGNFPGRFSGRQFSNSRSEMNVSTLELGDSALYLCASSQRPGGGTEAFFGQGTRLTVV.

The J gene is TRBJ2-1, the V gene TRBV6-1; tentative D call: TRBD1 (6 bases). V was shortened by 7 bases and J by 3 bases, with 13 bases between the two germline ends. The CDR3 loop spans 14 amino acids. In germline, CDR1 is MNHNS, CDR2 SASEGT. The CDR3 sequence is CASKEGQIYNEQFF. Here the CDR3 DNA reads TGTGCCAGCAAGGAAGGACAGATCTACAATGAGCAGTTCTTC.

J is TRBJ2-7 and V is TRBV5-6; TRBD1 agrees at 7 bases. J gave up 0 bases and V 0 bases, and 3 bases lay outside the gene matches. The germline CDR1 and CDR2 sequences are SGHDT and YYEEEE. CDR3 length: 15 amino acids. The CDR3 sequence is CASSLVEGASYEQYF. As DNA, the CDR3 is TGTGCCAGCAGCTTGGTTGAGGGGGCCTCCTACGAGCAGTACTTC.

This chain uses TRBV7-9 with TRBJ2-3; D not certain. Germline values: CDR1 SEHNR, CDR2 FQNEAQ (reference sequence). Deletions cut 5 bases from V and 2 bases from J, with 2 bases between. The CDR3 totals 11 residues. The DNA for the CDR3 is TGTGCCAGCAGCCACACAGATACGCAGTATTTT. It codes for CASSHTDTQYF.

This chain connects TRBV28 to TRBJ1-6; tentative D call: TRBD1 (5 bases). V gave up 2 bases and J gave up 7 bases, with 12 bases separating them. Looked up from germline, CDR1 is MDHEN and CDR2 is SYDVKM. This CDR3 is 15 amino acids long. The chain's CDR3 is CASSLGAEGNSPLHF. The CDR3 DNA sequence: TGTGCCAGCAGTTTAGGGGCAGAAGGAAATTCACCCCTCCACTTT.

This chain connects TRBV10-1 to TRBJ2-3, with a tentative D call TRBD1 (6 bases). Per germline, CDR1 WNHNN and CDR2 SYGVQD (reference sequence). The V gene lost 3 bases and the J gene lost 3 bases, with 13 bases spanning the gap. This CDR3 contains 15 residues. For the CDR3, the DNA is TGCGCCAGCAGTGAAGGAACAGGGACAACAGATACGCAGTATTTT. Protein sequence: CASSEGTGTTDTQYF.

This clone was found once. The gene calls are TRBV5-1 and TRBJ2-3; 9 nucleotides match TRBD2. Germline V CDR1 and CDR2: SGHRS, YFSETQ. The CDR3 loop spans 16 amino acids. With 0 bases clipped from V and 4 bases from J, the junction kept 6 bases outside the gene matches. Here the CDR3 reads CASSLAGSGSADTQYF. Here the CDR3 DNA reads TGCGCCAGCAGCTTGGCGGGTAGCGGGAGCGCAGATACGCAGTATTTT. Looking up the rest from reference TRBV5-1 and TRBJ2-3 gives the full variable domain: KAGVTQTPRYLIKTRGQQVTLSCSPISGHRSVSWYQQTPGQGLQFLFEYFSETQRNKGNFPGRFSGRQFSNSRSEMNVSTLELGDSALYLCASSLAGSGSADTQYFGPGTRLTVL.